This T cell receptor beta chain was recovered during a study of healthy donors' naive CD4 and CD8 T cells. Study information: All functional IMGT TCR alpha variants were covered by new primers.

This clonotype was counted a single time. Its antigen remains unknown. Naive T cells were sorted: CD4+CD8-CD45RO-CD45RA+ for CD4+, CD8+CD4-CD45RA+CD27bright for CD8+. Germline CDR1 and CDR2: SGHRS and YFSETQ. The CDR3 is 15 residues long. Trimming removed 4 bases from V and 3 bases from J; junction bases left unmatched: 4. A linear amplification protocol produced the TCR libraries from 500 ng of total RNA. Using its own MiXCR run on the reads, TCRdb lists one record per CDR3 protein. The repertoire holds about 180,000 distinct CDR3 sequences, with over 60% as singletons. Notes on the study in general: Negatively charged CDR3s marked CD8+ lineage; positively charged CDR3s marked CD4+ lineage.

Input material: naive CD4+ and CD8+ T cells sorted from blood, pooled from several donors. This receptor was obtained from a pool of human donors in good health; the sample pools cells from several healthy donors. The chain recombines TRBV5-1 with TRBJ1-3; 10 nucleotides line up with TRBD1. CDR3 residues: CASSAGTGVGNTIYF. DNA of the CDR3: TGCGCCAGCAGCGCCGGGACAGGGGTTGGAAACACCATATATTTT.